The rows below give T cell receptor beta chains drawn from one sample of a study of CD8 T cells in Susac syndrome. TCRdb used MiXCR to reprocess the immunoSEQ multiplex PCR reads, holding one entry per CDR3 protein. The sample records 150,000 to 200,000 distinct CDR3 sequences, roughly 94% being singletons. Sequencing used CD4+ T cells from PBMCs. All receptors come from a human donor with Susac syndrome. CDR3s include the opening cysteine and the closing phenylalanine or tryptophan. D genes are given only for firm matches. For some rows the clone size is stated as once, few or many, or as a class when expanded; others skip it.

-	TRBV19	TRBD2	TRBJ2-3	CASSSSGSTDTQYF	TGTGCCAGTAGTAGTAGCGGGAGCACAGATACGCAGTATTTT
-	TRBV5-4	-	TRBJ2-7	CASSLGVGGNYEQYF	TGTGCCAGCAGCTTGGGTGTAGGGGGAAACTACGAGCAGTACTTC
-	TRBV29-1	TRBD1	TRBJ1-2	CSVQTGGNTF	TGCAGCGTACAGACAGGGGGCAACACCTTC
-	TRBV19	-	TRBJ1-5	CASSIGYQPQHF	TGTGCCAGTAGTATAGGGTATCAGCCCCAGCATTTT
once	TRBV5-1	TRBD1	TRBJ2-3	CASSPGDRDADTQYF	TGCGCCAGCAGCCCGGGGGACAGGGACGCAGATACGCAGTATTTT
-	TRBV28	-	TRBJ2-2	CASSLSAGRVGELFF	TGTGCCAGCAGTTTATCAGCCGGGCGGGTCGGGGAGCTGTTTTTT
-	TRBV12-3/TRBV12-4	-	TRBJ2-7	CASSLISEQYF	TGTGCCAGCAGTTTAATCTCCGAGCAGTACTTC
-	TRBV20-1	TRBD1	TRBJ1-2	CSASRTDRGQKNGYTF	TGCAGTGCTAGCAGGACAGACAGGGGGCAAAAGAATGGCTACACCTTC
-	TRBV5-1	TRBD1	TRBJ2-1	CASSLKLGQVVDEQFF	TGCGCCAGCAGCTTAAAGTTGGGACAGGTTGTCGATGAGCAGTTCTTC
-	TRBV12-3/TRBV12-4	-	TRBJ1-1	CASRATEAFF	TGTGCCAGCAGGGCCACTGAAGCTTTCTTT
-	TRBV20-1	-	TRBJ1-1	CSARDQRGNTEAFF	TGCAGTGCTAGAGATCAGAGGGGAAACACTGAAGCTTTCTTT
-	TRBV4-2	-	TRBJ2-1	CASSQVDNNEQFF	TGTGCCAGCAGCCAAGTAGACAACAATGAGCAGTTCTTC
-	TRBV9	-	TRBJ2-1	CASSALSGSYNEQFF	TGTGCCAGCAGCGCCCTTAGCGGTTCCTACAATGAGCAGTTCTTC